The entry below gives a single T cell receptor (beta chain) sequence along with its context. Trimming pared 6 bases from V and 9 bases from J, leaving 36 bases between. This CDR3 is 20 amino acids long. CDR1 and CDR2 (germline): MNHEY, SMNVEV (reference sequence). The sample belongs to a study of blood T cell repertoires in COVID-19. Study as a whole: The samples span acute and convalescent COVID-19 from the United States, Italy and Spain. Sample material is recorded as cDNA or gDNA derived from T cells, B-cell-depleted T cells, or PBMCs.

Authors' analysis steps: By means of reference gene primer amplification, nucleated cell counts were estimated. TCRdb's table, derived via immunoSEQ multiplex PCR, lists solely in-frame clones and lacks some. The V and J calls and clone size come from that table; D and trimming were worked out from the DNA. The sample includes a few hundred thousand clones, around nine tenths of them seen just once. This sequence originates from a woman aged 55-70 years with acute or convalescent COVID-19. The chain has TRBV27 and TRBJ2-1, with a possible D match to TRBD2 (7 bases). Material for sequencing was peripheral blood. For the CDR3, the DNA is TGTGCCAGCAGCTCCCCCAGCGTCTCGGGAGGCGGGGGCTCCCTCGCTGAGCAGTTCTTC. Encoded protein: CASSSPSVSGGGGSLAEQFF.